Following are 19 T cell receptor beta chains from one sample sequenced in a study of blood T cell repertoires in COVID-19. This table comes from immunoSEQ multiplex PCR, and its TCRdb copy is limited to in-frame clones, with some not included. This table has fewer than 350,000 clones, around 88% appearing once. Sequences were obtained from PBMCs or T cells enriched from blood (not recorded which). The receptor set was obtained from a woman between 40 and 55 years old who had recovered from COVID-19.

This clone was recorded only once. V gene TRBV27 combines with J gene TRBJ1-5; 9 bases map to TRBD1. Unmatched junction bases numbered 5, after V lost 4 bases and J lost 4 bases. This CDR3 comprises 15 residues. Germline CDR1 MNHEY, CDR2 SMNVEV (reference sequence). This chain's CDR3 is CASSSGTGRNQPQHF. The CDR3 region has the DNA TGTGCCAGCAGTTCCGGGACAGGGAGGAATCAGCCCCAGCATTTT.

The chain links TRBV7-9 to TRBJ1-1, with 7 bases that match TRBD1. Losses at the gene ends were 5 bases for V and 4 bases for J; bases not matched to a gene: 10. Germline assignment: CDR1 SEHNR and CDR2 FQNEAQ (reference sequence). This CDR3 region has 15 residues. CDR3 loop: CASSRGGFSSTEAFF. The CDR3 DNA reads TGTGCCAGCAGCCGAGGGGGCTTTTCTAGCACTGAAGCTTTCTTT.

The chain links TRBV24-1 to TRBJ2-1, with 7 positions matching TRBD2. V was clipped by 7 bases and J by 1 base; unmatched bases: 9. Germline CDR1 KGHDR, CDR2 SFDVKD. This CDR3 is built from 16 residues. The CDR3 region has the DNA TGTGCCACCAGCTTAGCGGGCGCGACTTCCTACAATGAGCAGTTCTTC. Its translation is CATSLAGATSYNEQFF.

This chain uses TRBV18 with TRBJ2-1, with D unresolved. Germline V gene data show CDR1 as KGHSH and CDR2 as LQKENI. V was clipped by 8 bases and J by 4 bases, with 15 bases between them. CDR3 size: 14 residues. DNA for the CDR3: TGTGCCAGCGTTGAACTTCTAAATTACAATGAGCAGTTCTTC. Its translation is CASVELLNYNEQFF.

This clone was seen once. The rearrangement links TRBV10-2 to TRBJ2-3; TRBD2 matches at 7 bases. The CDR3 length is 16 residues. The germline V gene encodes CDR1 WSHSY and CDR2 SAAADI. Trimming removed 5 bases from V and 3 bases from J; junction bases left unmatched: 11. The CDR3 loop is CASSPLSGKGTDTQYF. In DNA form, the CDR3 reads TGCGCCAGCAGTCCCCTGAGCGGGAAAGGAACAGATACGCAGTATTTT.

This chain uses TRBV28 with TRBJ2-7; possibly TRBD1 for D (6 bases). This CDR3 spans 15 amino acids. Looked up from germline, CDR1 is MDHEN and CDR2 is SYDVKM. The V end lost 3 bases, the J end lost 2 bases, and 14 bases lay between the germline ends. This CDR3 is CASSFPPEGAYEQYF. CDR3 nucleotide sequence: TGTGCCAGCAGTTTCCCACCTGAGGGGGCCTACGAGCAGTACTTC.

The rearrangement uses TRBV30 and TRBJ1-2, with D perhaps TRBD1 (5 bases). Germline CDR1 and CDR2: GTSNPN and SVGIG (reference sequence). V was clipped by 4 bases and J by 1 base, with 19 bases between them. The CDR3 has 16 amino acids. The CDR3 region is CAWIGAGSFLNYGYTF. CDR3 DNA: TGTGCCTGGATAGGGGCCGGCAGCTTCCTTAACTATGGCTACACCTTC.

About this clone: Mismatch with germline at one junction end may stem from a read error. This sequence joins TRBV5-1 and TRBJ2-7, with 10 bases lining up with TRBD2. The CDR3 is made up of 16 amino acids. The germline V gene encodes CDR1 SGHRS and CDR2 YFSETQ. The CDR3 DNA is TGCGCCAGCAGCCCGCTAGCGGGAGAAGTCTCCGACGAGCAGTACTTC. Translation: CASSPLAGEVSDEQYF.

The DNA of the CDR3 is TGTGCCAGCAGCGTAGATGGCAGGGGGCCTGAAGCTTTCTTT. It translates to CASSVDGRGPEAFF. This rearrangement joins TRBV9 to TRBJ1-1, with 8 bases aligning to TRBD1. Germline-derived CDR1 and CDR2 are SGDLS and YYNGEE. J lost 6 bases, V lost 0 bases, and 4 bases had no gene match. The CDR3 spans 14 residues.

The V gene is TRBV28, the J gene TRBJ1-5; D possibly corresponds to TRBD1 (5 bases). This CDR3 comprises 15 residues. Germline CDR1 MDHEN, CDR2 SYDVKM. The V end was cut by 3 bases, the J end by 7 bases, with 16 bases between. The CDR3 nucleotides are TGTGCCAGCAGTTTGGGCGGCAGGGTAGGGCAGCCCCAGCATTTT. The encoded protein is CASSLGGRVGQPQHF.

This chain links TRBV7-3 with TRBJ2-2; TRBD2 matches at 11 bases. This CDR3 has 15 amino acids. Germline CDR1 reads SGHTA; CDR2 reads FQGTGA. J lost 9 bases, V lost 5 bases, and 8 bases had no gene match. As DNA, the CDR3 is TGTGCCAGCAGCCCAGGAACTAGCGGGAGAAGGGAGCTGTTTTTT. This sequence encodes CASSPGTSGRRELFF.

J is TRBJ1-1 and V is TRBV19, with 10 positions matching TRBD1. Per the germline V gene, CDR1 is LNHDA and CDR2 is SQIVND (reference sequence). The CDR3 covers 14 residues. The V segment lost 10 bases and the J segment 5 bases; nucleotides outside the gene matches: 10. The CDR3: CATKPDRGRTEAFF. The DNA for the CDR3 is TGTGCCACCAAACCCGACAGGGGGCGGACTGAAGCTTTCTTT.

V is TRBV4-2 and J is TRBJ1-4; a weak D match, TRBD1 (6 bases). The CDR3 is made up of 18 amino acids. Trimming removed 2 bases from V and 7 bases from J, with 23 bases in between. CDR1 is LGHNA and CDR2 is YNFKEQ in the germline V gene. CDR3 sequence: CASSQRPSWAGDGEKLFF. CDR3 sequence (DNA): TGTGCCAGCAGCCAAAGACCCTCGTGGGCAGGGGATGGTGAAAAACTGTTTTTT.

The chain joins TRBV27 to TRBJ2-5; D is unclear. Germline lookup yields CDR1 MNHEY and CDR2 SMNVEV (reference sequence). Between the trimmed V and J ends, which lost 0 bases and 5 bases, there was a span of 4 bases. CDR3 size: 12 residues. This CDR3 reads CASSLSEETQYF. The CDR3 DNA reads as TGTGCCAGCAGTTTATCGGAGGAGACCCAGTACTTC.

This clone appeared once. The genes are TRBV6-2 or TRBV6-3 and TRBJ1-5; a possible D gene is TRBD1 (5 bases). Germline V lookup: CDR1 MNHEY, CDR2 SVGEGT. This CDR3 has 13 amino acids. The V end was cut by 0 bases, the J end by 7 bases, with 7 bases between. Here the CDR3 reads CASSYSTAQPQHF. The CDR3 DNA reads TGTGCCAGCAGTTACTCGACAGCGCAGCCCCAGCATTTT.

The chain joins TRBV28 to TRBJ1-5, with a tentative D call TRBD1 (5 bases). Germline lookup yields CDR1 MDHEN and CDR2 SYDVKM. This CDR3 contains 12 residues. V was pared by 5 bases and J by 8 bases, with 10 bases between. The CDR3 spells CASSTGVEPQHF. Written as DNA, the CDR3 is TGTGCCAGCAGTACGGGGGTTGAGCCCCAGCATTTT. Complete variable domain (other parts from reference TRBV28 and TRBJ1-5): DVKVTQSSRYLVKRTGEKVFLECVQDMDHENMFWYRQDPGLGLRLIYFSYDVKMKEKGDIPEGYSVSREKKERFSLILESASTNQTSMYLCASSTGVEPQHFGDGTRLSIL.

The chain recombines TRBV15 with TRBJ1-1, with D unclear. This CDR3 has 14 residues. In germline, CDR1 is LNHNV, CDR2 YYDKDF (reference sequence). The V end was cut by 4 bases, the J end by 0 bases, with 9 bases between. For the CDR3, the DNA is TGTGCCACCAGCAAAGGAGGGTTGAACACTGAAGCTTTCTTT. Amino acid sequence: CATSKGGLNTEAFF.

This clone was counted a single time. The chain uses TRBV6-5 and TRBJ2-7; 9 bases align to TRBD1. The germline gives CDR1 MNHEY, CDR2 SVGAGI. The CDR3 has 15 residues. V was clipped by 5 bases and J by 6 bases; unmatched bases: 11. CDR3: CASSTQGQGRVEQYF. The CDR3 nucleotides read TGTGCCAGCAGTACGCAAGGACAGGGGCGGGTCGAGCAGTACTTC.

V is TRBV5-1 and J is TRBJ2-3, with a weak D call TRBD1 (5 bases). V was clipped by 0 bases and J by 7 bases, with 15 bases between them. This CDR3 contains 15 residues. Germline V lookup: CDR1 SGHRS, CDR2 YFSETQ. As DNA, the CDR3 is TGCGCCAGCAGCTTGGGGTGGGGCGCGAGGAATACGCAGTATTTT. It translates to CASSLGWGARNTQYF.